The 15 T cell receptor beta chains below all came from one sample that was sequenced in a study of T cell repertoires in cytomegalovirus infection (dated by TCRdb to about 2019). The sequencing machine was an Illumina HiSeq 1500. Using fastp trimming at Q25 and MiXCR clonotype assembly, TCRdb reanalyzed the public sequencing data and kept in-frame beta chains. Each CDR3 protein gets just one entry, which takes the most common genes and DNA from the rows behind it. The table for this sample lists roughly 500,000 distinct CDR3 sequences; roughly 46% of them were counted only once. Just under 45% of the sample goes to the ten largest clones. Interpreted using the paper, the treatment or condition label stands for: in vitro stimulation with specific CMV peptide epitopes to enrich CMV-specific T cells. These TCRs' antigens remain unknown. The sample in question was cultured PBMCs, obtained from culture after CMV antigen stimulation. These receptor sequences come from a human donor in good health (CMV status not recorded). Some clones in this sample may be carry-over from other donors' samples.

The chain has TRBV7-6 and TRBJ2-2, with 9 bases fitting TRBD1. The CDR3 has 20 residues. CDR1 is SGHVS, CDR2 FNYEAQ, per germline. Germline trimming cut 6 bases from V and 5 bases from J; bases unmatched to any gene: 22. This CDR3 is CASRIEFGVWDRELTGELFF. CDR3 DNA: TGTGCCAGCAGAATAGAGTTTGGAGTGTGGGACAGGGAATTGACCGGGGAGCTGTTTTTT.

V gene TRBV20-1 combines with J gene TRBJ2-5; 7 bases align to TRBD1. This CDR3 has 13 residues. CDR1 and CDR2 (germline): DFQATT, SNEGSKA (reference sequence). V lost 4 bases to trimming and J lost 5 bases; unmatched junction nucleotides: 7. The CDR3 DNA is TGCAGTGCTACGGGACCACAGGGGGAGACCCAGTACTTC. This codes for CSATGPQGETQYF.

This chain uses TRBV6-5 with TRBJ2-5; TRBD2 might be the D (6 bases). The germline CDR1 and CDR2 sequences are MNHEY and SVGAGI. This CDR3 has 15 residues. The ends were cut back, 4 bases at V and 3 bases at J, with 15 bases in the middle. The CDR3 spells CASSSHAGNKETQYF. The CDR3, as DNA: TGTGCCAGCAGTTCCCATGCGGGGAATAAAGAGACCCAGTACTTC.

The count of this clonotype is one. The chain combines TRBV19 with TRBJ2-4; 15 bases align to TRBD2. CDR3 size: 17 residues. CDR1 is LNHDA, CDR2 SQIVND, per germline (reference sequence). The junction had 7 bases not matched to a gene; V was cut back by 3 bases and J by 7 bases. The CDR3 loop is CASSIRTSGGAWNIQYF. In DNA form, the CDR3 reads TGTGCCAGTAGTATCCGGACTAGCGGGGGGGCTTGGAACATTCAGTACTTC.

This chain links TRBV28 with TRBJ1-6, with 10 bases lining up with TRBD1. This CDR3 contains 15 residues. With V trimmed by 7 bases and J by 5 bases, 5 bases remained unmatched. Germline-derived CDR1 and CDR2 are MDHEN and SYDVKM. The DNA for the CDR3 is TGTGCCAGCAATTCGGGGACAGGGGATAATTCACCCCTCCACTTT. Translation: CASNSGTGDNSPLHF.

The V gene is TRBV5-4, the J gene TRBJ2-3, with 9 bases identical to TRBD2. The CDR3 loop spans 14 amino acids. V shed 5 bases and J 6 bases; nucleotides not matched to a gene: 7. Germline V gene data show CDR1 as SGHNT and CDR2 as YYREEE (reference sequence). As DNA, the CDR3 is TGTGCCAGCAGTAGCGGGAGCGGTCCGGATACGCAGTATTTT. Protein sequence: CASSSGSGPDTQYF. Full variable domain (missing parts from reference TRBV5-4 and TRBJ2-3): ETGVTQSPTHLIKTRGQQVTLRCSSQSGHNTVSWYQQALGQGPQFIFQYYREEENGRGNFPPRFSGLQFPNYSSELNVNALELDDSALYLCASSSGSGPDTQYFGPGTRLTVL.

This clonotype has a single count. The CDR3 region is CASSRARGPNQYTQYF. Written as DNA, the CDR3 is TGCGCCAGCAGCCGAGCGAGGGGGCCCAATCAGTATACGCAGTATTTT. This chain links TRBV4-3 with TRBJ2-3, with 7 nucleotides matching TRBD1. CDR1 is LGHNA, CDR2 YSLEER, per germline. This CDR3 is built from 16 residues. With V trimmed by 4 bases and J by 7 bases, 14 bases remained unmatched.

The gene calls are TRBV5-8 and TRBJ1-2, with no clear D. Trimming removed 4 bases from V and 3 bases from J, with 10 bases in between. CDR3 size: 13 residues. The germline CDR1 and CDR2 sequences are SGHTS and YDEGEE. This CDR3 reads CASSRKHHYGYTF. CDR3 DNA: TGTGCCAGCAGCCGGAAGCACCACTATGGCTACACCTTC.

The rearrangement links TRBV20-1 to TRBJ2-7, with 11 bases aligning to TRBD2. V was pared by 5 bases and J by 4 bases, with 4 bases of the junction left unmatched. The CDR3 has 13 amino acids. Germline V lookup: CDR1 DFQATT, CDR2 SNEGSKA (reference sequence). The CDR3 reads CSALLAGVYEQYF. The CDR3 DNA reads as TGCAGTGCTCTACTAGCGGGGGTGTACGAGCAGTACTTC.

This clonotype was seen a handful of times. V and J are TRBV7-8 and TRBJ1-1; D ambiguous. The CDR3 covers 16 residues. Germline lookup yields CDR1 SGHVS and CDR2 FQNEAQ. Trimming removed 1 base from V and 1 base from J, with 13 bases in between. The CDR3, as DNA: TGTGCCAGCAGCTTAGATCTGTTTGTGGCGAACACTGAAGCTTTCTTT. Translating it yields CASSLDLFVANTEAFF.

This chain's CDR3 is CASSSPGGPYNEQFF. In DNA, the CDR3 is TGTGCCAGCAGCTCCCCGGGGGGACCTTACAATGAGCAGTTCTTC. The V call is TRBV7-2, the J call TRBJ2-1, with 7 bases identical to TRBD2. Losses at the gene ends were 4 bases for V and 4 bases for J; bases not matched to a gene: 7. Germline V lookup: CDR1 SGHTA, CDR2 FQGNSA. There are 15 residues in the CDR3.

This clonotype was seen more than once but under ten times. The rearrangement uses TRBV12-3 or TRBV12-4 and TRBJ2-5; the D gene is possibly TRBD2 (5 bases). CDR3 size: 12 residues. V was cut by 5 bases and J by 5 bases, with 9 bases left in between. The CDR3 protein is CASSMGAETQYF. DNA for the CDR3: TGTGCCAGCAGTATGGGAGCGGAGACCCAGTACTTC.

The chain couples TRBV7-4 to TRBJ2-3, with 11 bases matching TRBD1. J gave up 6 bases and V 5 bases, and 7 bases lay outside the gene matches. The CDR3 contains 15 residues. The germline gives CDR1 SGHVT, CDR2 SQSDAQ. CDR3 sequence: CASSPGTGGMDTQYF. The DNA for the CDR3 is TGTGCCAGCAGCCCCGGGACAGGGGGTATGGATACGCAGTATTTT.

This clonotype was observed a single time. DNA for the CDR3: TGCAGCGTTGGCGGAGATACGCGAATCCCCTACGAGCAGTACTTC. Translation: CSVGGDTRIPYEQYF. The chain combines TRBV29-1 with TRBJ2-7, with unresolved D. Per the germline V gene, CDR1 is SQVTM and CDR2 is ANQGSEA. This CDR3 is built from 15 residues. Trimming took 4 bases from V and 2 from J, leaving 18 bases between them.

This clonotype occurred a few times. The V and J genes are TRBV20-1 and TRBJ1-4; 8 nucleotides align to TRBD1. This CDR3 is built from 13 residues. Germline V gives CDR1 DFQATT, CDR2 SNEGSKA (reference sequence). V was clipped by 6 bases and J by 5 bases; unmatched bases: 5. In nucleotides, the CDR3 is TGCAGTGCCGAGGACAGGGACAATGAAAAACTGTTTTTT. Encoded protein: CSAEDRDNEKLFF.